One sample yielded the 29 T cell receptor beta chains listed below, sequenced in a study of blood T cell repertoires in COVID-19. TCRdb keeps only in-frame clones here, not all; method: immunoSEQ multiplex PCR. Here the sample spans a few hundred thousand clones, approximately 87% being singletons. The specimen was peripheral blood. These receptors were collected from a man aged 55 to 70 who had recovered from COVID-19.

V usage is TRBV28 and J usage is TRBJ1-3; possibly TRBD1 for D (6 bases). V was cut by 8 bases and J by 0 bases, with 23 bases left in between. The CDR3 sequence is 18 residues long. Germline CDR1 is MDHEN and CDR2 is SYDVKM. For the CDR3, the DNA is TGTGCCAGCGGCTGGTACGTGGGGGGGCCAAGCTCTGGAAACACCATATATTTT. Protein product: CASGWYVGGPSSGNTIYF. Complete variable domain (other parts from reference TRBV28 and TRBJ1-3): DVKVTQSSRYLVKRTGEKVFLECVQDMDHENMFWYRQDPGLGLRLIYFSYDVKMKEKGDIPEGYSVSREKKERFSLILESASTNQTSMYLCASGWYVGGPSSGNTIYFGEGSWLTVV.

This clone was recorded only once. Here the CDR3 reads CASGSGTGGAEAGYTF. CDR3 DNA sequence: TGTGCTAGTGGTTCCGGGACAGGGGGCGCGGAGGCTGGCTACACCTTC. The chain is built from TRBV12-5 and TRBJ1-2; 12 positions agree with TRBD1. Per the germline V gene, CDR1 is LGHNT and CDR2 is FRNRAP. Germline trimming cut 4 bases from V and 7 bases from J; bases unmatched to any gene: 10. The CDR3 spans 16 residues.

The chain couples TRBV7-2 to TRBJ2-4, with TRBD2 matching 14 bases. V gave up 6 bases and J gave up 9 bases; unmatched junction bases: 1. CDR3 length equals 13 residues. Germline CDR1 reads SGHTA; CDR2 reads FQGNSA. CDR3 nucleotide sequence: TGTGCCAGCAGGACTAGCGGGGGGGCCATTCAGTACTTC. The encoded protein is CASRTSGGAIQYF.

This clone was picked up one time. The chain joins TRBV9 to TRBJ2-1; D ambiguous. The V end lost 1 base, the J end lost 8 bases, and 4 bases lay between the germline ends. CDR3 length: 11 residues. From germline, CDR1 is SGDLS and CDR2 YYNGEE. CDR3 in amino acids: CASSVFDEQFF. The CDR3 nucleotides are TGTGCCAGCAGCGTATTCGATGAGCAGTTCTTC.

The V call is TRBV7-6, the J call TRBJ1-5; a weak D match, TRBD1 (5 bases). This CDR3 region has 15 residues. Germline loops: CDR1 SGHVS, CDR2 FNYEAQ. V was pared by 5 bases and J by 3 bases, with 14 bases between. The CDR3 DNA is TGTGCCAGCAGCCCCAGGGAGGGGCTCAATCAGCCCCAGCATTTT. Its translation is CASSPREGLNQPQHF.

V usage is TRBV5-1 and J usage is TRBJ2-5; 15 bases align to TRBD2. Unmatched junction bases numbered 2, after V lost 3 bases and J lost 5 bases. Germline CDR1 and CDR2: SGHRS and YFSETQ. The CDR3 consists of 15 residues. CDR3 in DNA: TGCGCCAGCAGCTCCGGGACTAGCGGGAGGGAGACCCAGTACTTC. It is translated as CASSSGTSGRETQYF.

The chain uses TRBV10-3 and TRBJ1-5; D is undetermined. The CDR3 length is 15 residues. CDR1 and CDR2 from the germline V gene are ENHRY and SYGVKD. V was cut by 5 bases and J by 2 bases, with 13 bases left in between. The CDR3: CAISPYGAGNQPQHF. The DNA of the CDR3 is TGTGCCATCAGTCCTTACGGTGCGGGCAATCAGCCCCAGCATTTT.

The table lists this clone with a count of one. This chain links TRBV7-2 with TRBJ2-6; D may be TRBD2 (7 bases). The CDR3 is 17 amino acids. CDR1 is SGHTA and CDR2 is FQGNSA in the germline V gene. V dropped 6 bases and J dropped 0 bases, with 15 bases sitting between them. The CDR3 coding sequence is TGTGCCAGCAGACGCGGGGGCCCAAGCTCTGGGGCCAACGTCCTGACTTTC. It specifies CASRRGGPSSGANVLTF.

This sequence joins TRBV30 and TRBJ2-4; perhaps TRBD2 as D (5 bases). V gave up 3 bases and J gave up 1 base, with 10 bases separating them. This CDR3 is built from 14 residues. The germline V gene encodes CDR1 GTSNPN and CDR2 SVGIG (reference sequence). The CDR3 sequence is CAWRQTGAKNIQYF. Here the CDR3 DNA reads TGTGCCTGGAGACAAACGGGGGCCAAAAACATTCAGTACTTC.

This clone was counted only a few times. The chain carries TRBV6-2 or TRBV6-3 and TRBJ1-2; 9 bases are a match to TRBD1. Germline V lookup: CDR1 MNHEY, CDR2 SVGEGT. The CDR3 has 15 amino acids. The trim removed 2 bases at V and 4 bases at J, leaving 5 bases unmatched. The DNA of the CDR3 is TGTGCCAGCAGTTACGAGGGGACAGGGTCCTATGGCTACACCTTC. Translated: CASSYEGTGSYGYTF.

V and J are TRBV6-5 and TRBJ2-1, with D possibly matching TRBD2 (6 bases). Trimming left V 4 bases short and J 5 bases short, with 18 bases between. Per the germline V gene, CDR1 is MNHEY and CDR2 is SVGAGI. The CDR3 has 16 amino acids. Here the CDR3 reads CASSSLGVGGNNEQFF. CDR3 bases: TGTGCCAGCAGTTCTTTAGGAGTGGGAGGCAACAATGAGCAGTTCTTC.

The CDR3, as DNA: TGCGCCACTAAGACTAGCGGGAGGGACCACGAGCAGTACTTC. Protein sequence: CATKTSGRDHEQYF. The rearrangement links TRBV5-1 to TRBJ2-7; 14 bases line up with TRBD2. This CDR3 spans 14 amino acids. V gave up 9 bases and J gave up 5 bases; unmatched junction bases: 7. Per germline, CDR1 SGHRS and CDR2 YFSETQ.

The chain couples TRBV10-3 to TRBJ1-3, with 8 nucleotides matching TRBD1. Germline trimming cut 11 bases from V and 0 bases from J; bases unmatched to any gene: 12. The CDR3 is 16 amino acids. CDR1 and CDR2 from the germline V gene are ENHRY and SYGVKD. The CDR3 DNA reads as TGTGCCTCCAGGGGGCACGATACAAACTCTGGAAACACCATATATTTT. This codes for CASRGHDTNSGNTIYF.

V and J are TRBV12-3 or TRBV12-4 and TRBJ2-7; D not resolved. The CDR3 extends over 13 amino acids. Trimming stripped 2 bases from V and 2 bases from J, with 7 bases between. The CDR3 loop is CASSLFSTYEQYF. CDR3 sequence (DNA): TGTGCCAGCAGTTTATTCAGTACCTACGAGCAGTACTTC.

The J gene is TRBJ2-1, the V gene TRBV5-1; 7 bases fit TRBD1. Germline trimming cut 0 bases from V and 2 bases from J; bases unmatched to any gene: 2. The germline CDR1 and CDR2 sequences are SGHRS and YFSETQ. The CDR3 covers 15 residues. The CDR3 reads CASSLDGTAYNEQFF. CDR3 in DNA: TGCGCCAGCAGCTTGGACGGGACAGCCTACAATGAGCAGTTCTTC.

CDR3 sequence: CASSHPRGEGAETQYF. The DNA of the CDR3 is TGTGCCAGCAGTCACCCCCGGGGGGAGGGAGCAGAGACCCAGTACTTC. The chain recombines TRBV7-6 with TRBJ2-5, with TRBD2 identical over 7 bases. V was pared by 6 bases and J by 4 bases, with 14 bases of the junction left unmatched. The CDR3 loop spans 16 amino acids. Per germline, CDR1 SGHVS and CDR2 FNYEAQ.

The gene calls are TRBV5-1 and TRBJ1-6; perhaps TRBD1 as D (5 bases). Germline assignment: CDR1 SGHRS and CDR2 YFSETQ. Between the trimmed V and J ends, which lost 3 bases and 6 bases, there was a span of 16 bases. This CDR3 spans 16 amino acids. Here the CDR3 reads CASSSGDREGNSPLHF. CDR3 bases: TGCGCCAGCAGCTCGGGGGACCGCGAGGGTAATTCACCCCTCCACTTT. Full variable domain (remainder filled in from reference TRBV5-1 and TRBJ1-6): KAGVTQTPRYLIKTRGQQVTLSCSPISGHRSVSWYQQTPGQGLQFLFEYFSETQRNKGNFPGRFSGRQFSNSRSEMNVSTLELGDSALYLCASSSGDREGNSPLHFGNGTRLTVT.

J is TRBJ2-1 and V is TRBV5-3, with no clear D. TRBV5-3 is identified as an open reading frame with a role that is uncertain. Trimming pared 4 bases from V and 5 bases from J, leaving 7 bases between. CDR3 size: 12 residues. The DNA of the CDR3 is TGTGCCAGAAGCCTCAGTCACAATGAGCAGTTCTTC. Translated, it gives CARSLSHNEQFF.

The chain joins TRBV12-3 or TRBV12-4 to TRBJ1-2; 9 bases agree with TRBD1. The CDR3 contains 12 residues. The J segment lost 6 bases and the V segment lost 10 bases, leaving 6 bases of the junction unmatched. The CDR3 sequence: CATVRTGDGYTF. The DNA of the CDR3 is TGTGCCACCGTACGGACAGGGGATGGCTACACCTTC.

V gene TRBV6-5 combines with J gene TRBJ2-1, with a weak D call TRBD2 (6 bases). Trimming took off 0 bases at V and 8 bases at J, with 17 bases between the two ends. Germline CDR1 and CDR2: MNHEY and SVGAGI. The CDR3 consists of 16 residues. The CDR3 here is CASSYSITAGWDEQFF. CDR3 nucleotide sequence: TGTGCCAGCAGTTACTCGATCACTGCGGGGTGGGATGAGCAGTTCTTC.

CDR3 coding DNA: TGTGCCAGCAGTTTTAGCCCCCCAGGGGCCGGGGTTTCTGGGGCCAACGTCCTGACTTTC. Translated, it gives CASSFSPPGAGVSGANVLTF. This sequence joins TRBV7-3 and TRBJ2-6; D is possibly TRBD1 (6 bases). Germline CDR1 reads SGHTA; CDR2 reads FQGTGA. Trimming took off 6 bases at V and 1 base at J, with 25 bases between the two ends. There are 20 residues in the CDR3.

This sequence joins TRBV6-5 and TRBJ2-3; TRBD1 is a possible D gene (5 bases). The CDR3 is 14 residues long. The germline gives CDR1 MNHEY, CDR2 SVGAGI. Between the trimmed V and J ends, which lost 4 bases and 6 bases, there was a span of 14 bases. This chain's CDR3 is CASSFGAPWDTQYF. The CDR3 DNA sequence: TGTGCCAGCAGTTTTGGGGCCCCGTGGGATACGCAGTATTTT.

The chain employs TRBV10-2 and TRBJ2-3; 9 nucleotides agree with TRBD2. Per the germline V gene, CDR1 is WSHSY and CDR2 is SAAADI. J lost 3 bases, V lost 4 bases, and 5 bases had no gene match. This CDR3 has 15 residues. The CDR3 region is CASSVVAGETDTQYF. The CDR3, as DNA: TGCGCCAGCAGTGTAGTAGCGGGAGAGACAGATACGCAGTATTTT.

The chain recombines TRBV9 with TRBJ1-2, with TRBD1 as a possible D gene (5 bases). Germline V gene data show CDR1 as SGDLS and CDR2 as YYNGEE. The CDR3 has 16 amino acids. V shed 1 base and J shed 6 bases, with 19 bases lying between them. The CDR3 is CASSVRAGLLYDGYTF. In nucleotides, the CDR3 is TGTGCCAGCAGCGTAAGGGCGGGGCTCCTCTACGATGGCTACACCTTC.

The rearrangement uses TRBV6-2 or TRBV6-3 and TRBJ2-7; TRBD2 matches at 15 bases. V lost 5 bases, J lost 4 bases, and 3 bases stayed unmatched. Germline V gives CDR1 MNHEY, CDR2 SVGEGT. CDR3 size: 15 residues. The CDR3 sequence: CASSLGLAGGYEQYF. The CDR3 bases are TGTGCCAGCAGTCTCGGACTAGCGGGAGGGTACGAGCAGTACTTC.

CDR3 in amino acids: CASSITHRGWANVLTF. In DNA, the CDR3 is TGTGCCAGCAGCATCACCCACAGGGGTTGGGCCAACGTCCTGACTTTC. This chain uses TRBV7-3 with TRBJ2-6; 7 bases are shared with TRBD1. This CDR3 is 16 amino acids long. V shed 5 bases, J shed 5 bases, and the junction held 9 bases outside the gene matches. CDR1 is SGHTA and CDR2 is FQGTGA in the germline V gene.

The chain combines TRBV9 with TRBJ2-7, with 8 bases fitting TRBD2. Germline CDR1 SGDLS, CDR2 YYNGEE. This CDR3 has 16 residues. V shed 4 bases, J shed 2 bases, and the junction held 11 bases outside the gene matches. This CDR3 is CASSPHPNSGAYEQYF. The DNA of the CDR3 is TGTGCCAGCAGCCCCCATCCGAATAGCGGGGCCTACGAGCAGTACTTC. Based on the CDR3 plus reference TRBV9 and TRBJ2-7, the full variable domain is DSGVTQTPKHLITATGQRVTLRCSPRSGDLSVYWYQQSLDQGLQFLIQYYNGEERAKGNILERFSAQQFPDLHSELNLSSLELGDSALYFCASSPHPNSGAYEQYFGPGTRLTVT.

The genes are TRBV5-5 and TRBJ2-7, with a tentative D call TRBD2 (5 bases). CDR3 length: 11 amino acids. V lost 2 bases to trimming and J lost 6 bases, with 6 bases between them. The germline gives CDR1 SGHKS, CDR2 YYEKEE (reference sequence). CDR3 bases: TGTGCCAGCAGCTTACGGGGCGAGCAGTACTTC. Translating gives CASSLRGEQYF.

The rearrangement uses TRBV19 and TRBJ2-2; maybe TRBD1 (6 bases). The CDR3 consists of 13 residues. From germline, CDR1 is LNHDA and CDR2 SQIVND (reference sequence). V lost 6 bases and J 5 bases, leaving 10 bases between the germline ends. The CDR3 is CASRPQGTGELFF. The CDR3 DNA is TGTGCCAGTAGACCACAGGGAACCGGGGAGCTGTTTTTT.